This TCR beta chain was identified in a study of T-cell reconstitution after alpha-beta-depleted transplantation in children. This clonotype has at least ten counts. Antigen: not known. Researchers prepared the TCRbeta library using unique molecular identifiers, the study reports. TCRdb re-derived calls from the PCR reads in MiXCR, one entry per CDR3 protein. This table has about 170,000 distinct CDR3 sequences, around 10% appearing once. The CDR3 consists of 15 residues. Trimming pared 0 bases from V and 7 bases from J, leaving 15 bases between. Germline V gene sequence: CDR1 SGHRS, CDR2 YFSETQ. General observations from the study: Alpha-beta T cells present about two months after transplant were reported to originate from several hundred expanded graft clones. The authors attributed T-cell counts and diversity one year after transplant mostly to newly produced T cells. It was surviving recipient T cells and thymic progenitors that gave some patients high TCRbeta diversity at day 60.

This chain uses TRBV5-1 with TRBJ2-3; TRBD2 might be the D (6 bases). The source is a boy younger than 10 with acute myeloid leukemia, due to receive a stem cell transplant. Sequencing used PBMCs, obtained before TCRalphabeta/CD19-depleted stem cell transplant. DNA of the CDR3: TGCGCCAGCAGCTTGGTCGGGAGAGGAGGAAATACGCAGTATTTT. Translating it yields CASSLVGRGGNTQYF.